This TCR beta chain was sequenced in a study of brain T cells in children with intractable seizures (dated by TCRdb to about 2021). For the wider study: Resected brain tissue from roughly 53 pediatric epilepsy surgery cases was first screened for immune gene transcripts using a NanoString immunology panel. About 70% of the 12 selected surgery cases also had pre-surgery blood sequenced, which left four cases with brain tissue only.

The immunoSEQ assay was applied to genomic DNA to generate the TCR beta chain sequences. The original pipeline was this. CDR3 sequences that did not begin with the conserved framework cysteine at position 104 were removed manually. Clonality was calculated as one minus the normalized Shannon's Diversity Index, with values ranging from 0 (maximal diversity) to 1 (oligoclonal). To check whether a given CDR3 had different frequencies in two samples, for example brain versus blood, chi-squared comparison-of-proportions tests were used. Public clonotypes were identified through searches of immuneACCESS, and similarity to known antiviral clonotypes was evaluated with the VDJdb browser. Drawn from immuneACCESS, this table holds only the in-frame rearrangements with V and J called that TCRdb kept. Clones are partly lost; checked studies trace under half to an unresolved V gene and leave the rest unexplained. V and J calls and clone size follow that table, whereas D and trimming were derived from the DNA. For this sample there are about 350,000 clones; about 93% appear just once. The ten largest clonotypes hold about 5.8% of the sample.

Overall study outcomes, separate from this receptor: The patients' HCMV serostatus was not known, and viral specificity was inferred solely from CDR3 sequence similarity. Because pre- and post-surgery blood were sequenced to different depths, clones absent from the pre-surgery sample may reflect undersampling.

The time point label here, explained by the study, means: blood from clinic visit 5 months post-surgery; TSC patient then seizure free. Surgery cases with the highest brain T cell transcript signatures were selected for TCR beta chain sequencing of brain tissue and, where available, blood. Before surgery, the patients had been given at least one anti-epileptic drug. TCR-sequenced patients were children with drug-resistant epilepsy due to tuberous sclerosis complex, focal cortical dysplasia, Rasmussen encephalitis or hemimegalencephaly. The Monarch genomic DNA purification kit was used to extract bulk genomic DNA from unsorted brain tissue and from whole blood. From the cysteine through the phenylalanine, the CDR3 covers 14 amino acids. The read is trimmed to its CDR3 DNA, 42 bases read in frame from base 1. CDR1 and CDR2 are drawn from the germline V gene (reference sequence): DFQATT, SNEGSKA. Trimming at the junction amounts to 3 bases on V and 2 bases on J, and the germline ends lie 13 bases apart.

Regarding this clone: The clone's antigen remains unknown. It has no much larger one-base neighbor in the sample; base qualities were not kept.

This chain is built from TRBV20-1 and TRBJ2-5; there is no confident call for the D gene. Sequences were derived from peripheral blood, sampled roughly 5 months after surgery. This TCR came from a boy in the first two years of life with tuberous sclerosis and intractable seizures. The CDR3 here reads CSASLGSGQETQYF. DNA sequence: TGCAGTGCTAGTCTGGGAAGTGGGCAAGAGACCCAGTACTTC.